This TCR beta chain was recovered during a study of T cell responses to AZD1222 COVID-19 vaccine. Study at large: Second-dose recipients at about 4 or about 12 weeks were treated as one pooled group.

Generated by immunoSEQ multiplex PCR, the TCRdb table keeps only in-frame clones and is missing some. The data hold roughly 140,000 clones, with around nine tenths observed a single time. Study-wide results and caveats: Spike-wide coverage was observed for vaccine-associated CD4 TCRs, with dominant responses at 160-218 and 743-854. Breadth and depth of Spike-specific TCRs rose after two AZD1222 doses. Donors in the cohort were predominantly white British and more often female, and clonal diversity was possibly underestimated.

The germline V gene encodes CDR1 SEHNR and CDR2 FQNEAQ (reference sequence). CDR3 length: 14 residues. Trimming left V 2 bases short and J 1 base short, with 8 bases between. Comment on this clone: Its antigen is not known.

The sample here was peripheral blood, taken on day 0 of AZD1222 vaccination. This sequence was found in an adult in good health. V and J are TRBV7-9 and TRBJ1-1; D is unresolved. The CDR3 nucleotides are TGTGCCAGCAGCTTACCCGGAAAGAACACTGAAGCTTTCTTT. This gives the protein CASSLPGKNTEAFF.